These T cell receptor beta chains were read from a single sample in a study of T cell clonotyping in hematopoietic cell transplantation. Sequencing used immunoSEQ multiplex PCR; TCRdb keeps in-frame clones, though not all of them. This sample has 45,000 to 60,000 clones, with about nine tenths found just once. Here the sequenced sample was peripheral blood mononuclear cells, taken before stem cell transplant. These receptors were obtained from a man aged 55 to 70 with biphenotypic leukemia. Some clones in this sample may be carry-over from other donors' samples. CDR3s include the opening cysteine and the closing phenylalanine or tryptophan. D genes are given only for firm matches. Size values are once, few and many counts, or a class for expanded clones, and some rows have none.

abundance: once
d_gene: TRBD1
v_gene: TRBV30
j_gene: TRBJ2-7
CDR3nt: TGTGCCTGGAAAGAACAGGGGGTGACCTACGAGCAGTACTTC
CDR3aa: CAWKEQGVTYEQYF

abundance: .
d_gene: TRBD1
v_gene: TRBV2
j_gene: TRBJ1-1
CDR3nt: TGTGCCAGCAGATCGGACAGGGAAGCTTTCTTT
CDR3aa: CASRSDREAFF

abundance: .
d_gene: .
v_gene: TRBV2
j_gene: TRBJ2-1
CDR3nt: TGTGCCAGCAGGGCGGGACTCTACAATGAGCAGTTCTTC
CDR3aa: CASRAGLYNEQFF

abundance: .
d_gene: .
v_gene: TRBV27
j_gene: TRBJ2-2
CDR3nt: TGTGCCAGCAGTGCGACTAAGGATGGCACCGGGGAGCTGTTTTTT
CDR3aa: CASSATKDGTGELFF

abundance: .
d_gene: .
v_gene: TRBV5-1
j_gene: TRBJ2-2
CDR3nt: TGCGCCAGCAGCTCGATTAGCGCGAACACCGGGGAGCTGTTTTTT
CDR3aa: CASSSISANTGELFF

abundance: .
d_gene: .
v_gene: TRBV11-1
j_gene: TRBJ2-1
CDR3nt: TGTGCCAGCAGCTTCACACAGTCGGGGCAGTTCTTC
CDR3aa: CASSFTQSGQFF

abundance: .
d_gene: .
v_gene: TRBV7-3
j_gene: TRBJ1-1
CDR3nt: TGTGCCAGCAGCTTAACTGGAGGGGTCGCTGAAGCTTTCTTT
CDR3aa: CASSLTGGVAEAFF

abundance: .
d_gene: .
v_gene: TRBV25-1
j_gene: TRBJ2-7
CDR3nt: TGTGCCAGCAGTGAAAACCGGGCAACCACCTACGAGCAGTACTTC
CDR3aa: CASSENRATTYEQYF

abundance: .
d_gene: TRBD2
v_gene: TRBV4-2
j_gene: TRBJ2-7
CDR3nt: TGTGCCAGCAGCCAAGATCCGGGCGAGCGGGGCTACGAGCAGTACTTC
CDR3aa: CASSQDPGERGYEQYF

abundance: .
d_gene: .
v_gene: TRBV7-2
j_gene: TRBJ2-7
CDR3nt: TGTGCCAGCAGCTTGAAATACGAGCAGTACTTC
CDR3aa: CASSLKYEQYF

abundance: .
d_gene: .
v_gene: TRBV6-4
j_gene: TRBJ1-2
CDR3nt: TGTGCCAGCAGTGAGGGAGCCGAGCTCTTC
CDR3aa: CASSEGAELF

abundance: .
d_gene: .
v_gene: TRBV20-1
j_gene: TRBJ2-7
CDR3nt: TGCAGTGCCCTTACAACCTACGAGCAGTACTTC
CDR3aa: CSALTTYEQYF

abundance: .
d_gene: .
v_gene: TRBV7-2
j_gene: TRBJ2-2
CDR3nt: TGTGCCAGCAGCCCGACTCCCTACACCGGGGAGCTGTTTTTT
CDR3aa: CASSPTPYTGELFF

abundance: .
d_gene: TRBD2
v_gene: TRBV28
j_gene: TRBJ2-5
CDR3nt: TGTGCCAGCAGTTTAGCGGGAGGCTCAGAGACCCAGTACTTC
CDR3aa: CASSLAGGSETQYF

abundance: .
d_gene: .
v_gene: TRBV5-6
j_gene: TRBJ1-2
CDR3nt: TGTGCCAGCAGCTTTCCCTGGGCCAATTATGGCTACACCTTC
CDR3aa: CASSFPWANYGYTF

abundance: .
d_gene: TRBD2
v_gene: TRBV10-3
j_gene: TRBJ2-2
CDR3nt: TGTGCCATCCGAAGGGAGGGCCACACCGGGGAGCTGTTTTTT
CDR3aa: CAIRREGHTGELFF

abundance: .
d_gene: .
v_gene: TRBV28
j_gene: TRBJ1-2
CDR3nt: TGTGCCAGCAGTTCCCCGACAGGAGTCTATGGCTACACCTTC
CDR3aa: CASSSPTGVYGYTF

abundance: .
d_gene: .
v_gene: TRBV30
j_gene: TRBJ2-2
CDR3nt: TGTGCCTGGAGTAAAGGGACCGGGGAGCTGTTTTTT
CDR3aa: CAWSKGTGELFF

abundance: .
d_gene: .
v_gene: TRBV28
j_gene: TRBJ2-7
CDR3nt: TGTGCCAGCAGTACCGGGACCGCGATTTACGAGCAGTACTTC
CDR3aa: CASSTGTAIYEQYF

abundance: .
d_gene: .
v_gene: TRBV4-1
j_gene: TRBJ1-2
CDR3nt: TGCGCCAGCAGCCAAGAGGAGGGGTATGGCTACACCTTC
CDR3aa: CASSQEEGYGYTF

abundance: .
d_gene: TRBD2
v_gene: TRBV27
j_gene: TRBJ2-5
CDR3nt: TGTGCCAGCAGTTTAAGGGTACTAGCGGGAGGAGATCGAAGCGGGGCGTGGGAGACCCAGTACTTC
CDR3aa: CASSLRVLAGGDRSGAWETQYF

abundance: .
d_gene: .
v_gene: TRBV28
j_gene: TRBJ1-2
CDR3nt: TGTGCCAGCAGTTTTAGTTCCAGGGGAGGCAACTATGGCTACACCTTC
CDR3aa: CASSFSSRGGNYGYTF

abundance: .
d_gene: TRBD2
v_gene: TRBV28
j_gene: TRBJ2-2
CDR3nt: TGTGCCAGCACTAGGACTAGGAATGAGGGACGGGAGTTCCCCGGGGAGCTGTTTTTT
CDR3aa: CASTRTRNEGREFPGELFF

abundance: .
d_gene: .
v_gene: TRBV19
j_gene: TRBJ1-5
CDR3nt: TGTGCCAGTAGTATGGTTGGTCAGGGCAGCAATCAGCCCCAGCATTTT
CDR3aa: CASSMVGQGSNQPQHF

abundance: .
d_gene: .
v_gene: TRBV30
j_gene: TRBJ2-3
CDR3nt: TGTGCCTGGAGCTTGGAGATGGCTACGCAGTATTTT
CDR3aa: CAWSLEMATQYF

abundance: .
d_gene: .
v_gene: TRBV6-6
j_gene: TRBJ2-7
CDR3nt: TGTGCCAGCTCCTACGGGGTCTACGAGCAGTACTTC
CDR3aa: CASSYGVYEQYF

abundance: .
d_gene: .
v_gene: TRBV7-8
j_gene: TRBJ1-2
CDR3nt: TGTGCCAGCAGCTTAGGGTCTGCCGAGGAGGCTGGCTACACCTTC
CDR3aa: CASSLGSAEEAGYTF

abundance: .
d_gene: TRBD2
v_gene: TRBV7-9
j_gene: TRBJ2-1
CDR3nt: TGTGCCAGCTTATTTGGCGGGAGCAATGAGCAGTTCTTC
CDR3aa: CASLFGGSNEQFF

abundance: .
d_gene: TRBD2
v_gene: TRBV5-8
j_gene: TRBJ2-3
CDR3nt: TGTGCCAGCAGCTTGTTAGCGGGAGGTCCAGATACGCAGTATTTT
CDR3aa: CASSLLAGGPDTQYF

abundance: .
d_gene: TRBD1
v_gene: TRBV5-4
j_gene: TRBJ1-1
CDR3nt: TGTGCCAGCAGGCCTGACAGGGCTGGACAAGGTGAAGCTTTCTTT
CDR3aa: CASRPDRAGQGEAFF

abundance: .
d_gene: .
v_gene: TRBV25-1
j_gene: TRBJ2-4
CDR3nt: TGTGCCAGCCGAGGGGTTGCCAAAAACATTCAGTACTTC
CDR3aa: CASRGVAKNIQYF

abundance: .
d_gene: .
v_gene: TRBV19
j_gene: TRBJ1-5
CDR3nt: TGTGCCAGTAGTCTCCAGTTTAATCAGCCCCAGCATTTT
CDR3aa: CASSLQFNQPQHF

abundance: .
d_gene: TRBD1
v_gene: TRBV7-9
j_gene: TRBJ2-7
CDR3nt: TGTGCCAGCAGCTCGTATGACAGGGGCGAGCAGTACTTC
CDR3aa: CASSSYDRGEQYF

abundance: .
d_gene: .
v_gene: TRBV18
j_gene: TRBJ2-7
CDR3nt: TGTGCCAGCTCACCCAGGGGACTTGACGAGCAGTACTTC
CDR3aa: CASSPRGLDEQYF

abundance: .
d_gene: .
v_gene: TRBV25-1
j_gene: TRBJ2-1
CDR3nt: TGTGCCAGCAGGGGCCCCGGACGGGCTGGGAATGAGCAGTTCTTC
CDR3aa: CASRGPGRAGNEQFF

abundance: .
d_gene: .
v_gene: TRBV6-5
j_gene: TRBJ1-5
CDR3nt: TGTGCCATCCGAGATCAGCCCCAGCATTTT
CDR3aa: CAIRDQPQHF

abundance: .
d_gene: .
v_gene: TRBV9
j_gene: TRBJ1-5
CDR3nt: TGTGCCAGCAGCGTAGACCCGGGGAGTAATCAGCCCCAGCATTTT
CDR3aa: CASSVDPGSNQPQHF

abundance: .
d_gene: .
v_gene: TRBV7-6
j_gene: TRBJ2-1
CDR3nt: TGTGCCAGCAGCCCAGTGTCAGGGGATCTGTTCTTC
CDR3aa: CASSPVSGDLFF

abundance: .
d_gene: TRBD1
v_gene: TRBV5-8
j_gene: TRBJ2-2
CDR3nt: TGTGCCAGCATCCTAACCGGGACAGTGACCGGGGAGCTGTTTTTT
CDR3aa: CASILTGTVTGELFF

abundance: .
d_gene: .
v_gene: TRBV6-1
j_gene: TRBJ1-2
CDR3nt: TGTGCCAGCAGTGTGGGGACGGGCCGCTATGGCTACACCTTC
CDR3aa: CASSVGTGRYGYTF

abundance: .
d_gene: TRBD1
v_gene: TRBV10-1
j_gene: TRBJ2-7
CDR3nt: TGCGCCAGCAGCCTGCAGACAGGGGAGTCCTACGAGCAGTACTTC
CDR3aa: CASSLQTGESYEQYF

abundance: .
d_gene: .
v_gene: TRBV28
j_gene: TRBJ2-3
CDR3nt: TGTGCCAGCAGTCAACACATGGGGAATACGCAGTATTTT
CDR3aa: CASSQHMGNTQYF

abundance: few
d_gene: .
v_gene: TRBV19
j_gene: TRBJ1-5
CDR3nt: TGTGCCAGTAGTATGTCCCAGGGCATTCCCCAGCATTTT
CDR3aa: CASSMSQGIPQHF

abundance: .
d_gene: TRBD1
v_gene: TRBV9
j_gene: TRBJ2-2
CDR3nt: TGTGCCAGCAGCGTTTCCGGGACAGCGAACACCGGGGAGCTGTTTTTT
CDR3aa: CASSVSGTANTGELFF

abundance: .
d_gene: TRBD2
v_gene: TRBV28
j_gene: TRBJ2-3
CDR3nt: TGTGCCAGCAGTTTAAGCGGGGGCACAGATACGCAGTATTTT
CDR3aa: CASSLSGGTDTQYF

abundance: .
d_gene: .
v_gene: TRBV28
j_gene: TRBJ2-7
CDR3nt: TGTGCCAGCAGCCGAACAGAGGACTACGAGCAGTACTTC
CDR3aa: CASSRTEDYEQYF

abundance: few
d_gene: .
v_gene: TRBV2
j_gene: TRBJ1-1
CDR3nt: TGTGCCAGCACTCGAATTCCGAACACTGAAGCTTTCTTT
CDR3aa: CASTRIPNTEAFF

abundance: .
d_gene: .
v_gene: TRBV5-1
j_gene: TRBJ1-2
CDR3nt: TGCGCCAGCAGCTTTTCGACAGCAGACTATGGCTACACCTTC
CDR3aa: CASSFSTADYGYTF

abundance: .
d_gene: .
v_gene: TRBV28
j_gene: TRBJ1-2
CDR3nt: TGTGCCAGCAGTTTACCGGGACGGACGATTGGCTACACCTTC
CDR3aa: CASSLPGRTIGYTF

abundance: .
d_gene: TRBD1
v_gene: TRBV18
j_gene: TRBJ1-5
CDR3nt: TGTGCCAGCTCACCGACAGGGGAGAATCAGCCCCAGCATTTT
CDR3aa: CASSPTGENQPQHF

abundance: .
d_gene: TRBD1
v_gene: TRBV2
j_gene: TRBJ2-6
CDR3nt: TGTGCCAGCATGCCGGGACAGGGAGTCTCTGGGGCCAACGTCCTGACTTTC
CDR3aa: CASMPGQGVSGANVLTF

abundance: .
d_gene: .
v_gene: TRBV5-1
j_gene: TRBJ1-2
CDR3nt: TGCGCCAGCAGCCTTGAGACCTATGGCTACACCTTC
CDR3aa: CASSLETYGYTF

abundance: .
d_gene: .
v_gene: TRBV7-2
j_gene: TRBJ1-2
CDR3nt: TGTGCCAGCAGCTTCGACAGGTACTATGGCTACACCTTC
CDR3aa: CASSFDRYYGYTF

abundance: .
d_gene: .
v_gene: TRBV15
j_gene: TRBJ2-7
CDR3nt: TGTGCCACCAGCAGAGGTAACTACGAGCAGTACTTC
CDR3aa: CATSRGNYEQYF

abundance: .
d_gene: .
v_gene: TRBV29-1
j_gene: TRBJ1-2
CDR3nt: TGCAGCGTTATGACAGAGGGGATCTATGGCTACACCTTC
CDR3aa: CSVMTEGIYGYTF

abundance: .
d_gene: .
v_gene: TRBV20-1
j_gene: TRBJ2-7
CDR3nt: TGCAGTATAGACGGCGAGCAGTACTTC
CDR3aa: CSIDGEQYF

abundance: .
d_gene: .
v_gene: TRBV19
j_gene: TRBJ1-5
CDR3nt: TGTGCCAGTGGTAGGGGGTCGAGACAGCCCCAGCATTTT
CDR3aa: CASGRGSRQPQHF

abundance: .
d_gene: .
v_gene: TRBV5-1
j_gene: TRBJ2-7
CDR3nt: TGCGCCAGCAGCTTGTATCGGGAGCTGGGCGAGCAGTACTTC
CDR3aa: CASSLYRELGEQYF